This is a list of T cell receptor beta chains from one sample in a study of cytomegalovirus exposure and HLA in healthy donors. TCRdb keeps only in-frame clones here, not all; method: immunoSEQ multiplex PCR. This sample carries about 190,000 clones, about 77% of them seen once, and the ten largest clones take 2% to 2.5%. Sequencing used PBMCs. The source of these receptors is a woman aged 30 to 39 in good health and CMV-seropositive. Both conserved end residues are part of each CDR3. A D gene is named only where the DNA matches it firmly. Rows may omit the clone size; those that give it use once, few, many or a size class.

NA | TRBJ2-6 | TRBV19 | NA | CASSGTWANVLTF | TGTGCCAGTTCCGGGACATGGGCCAACGTCCTGACTTTC
NA | TRBJ1-1 | TRBV19 | NA | CASIQWAEAFF | TGTGCCAGTATACAGTGGGCTGAAGCTTTCTTT
NA | TRBJ2-1 | TRBV19 | NA | CASRSLPGQYNEQFF | TGTGCCAGTAGGTCACTTCCGGGACAATACAATGAGCAGTTCTTC
TRBD1 | TRBJ1-2 | TRBV28 | NA | CASSPFGGTGYDYTF | TGTGCCAGCAGTCCTTTTGGCGGGACAGGGTACGACTACACCTTC
NA | TRBJ1-2 | TRBV28 | NA | CASSLLSYGYTF | TGTGCCAGCAGTTTGTTGTCTTATGGCTACACCTTC
TRBD1 | TRBJ2-7 | TRBV15 | NA | CATSIGTGWDEQYF | TGTGCCACCAGCATCGGGACAGGGTGGGACGAGCAGTACTTC
NA | TRBJ1-2 | TRBV7-2 | few | CASSLVQGNYGYTF | TGTGCCAGCAGCTTAGTGCAGGGGAACTATGGCTACACCTTC
TRBD1 | TRBJ2-2 | TRBV2 | few | CASSVVRGMTGELFF | TGTGCCAGCAGTGTTGTCAGGGGGATGACCGGGGAGCTGTTTTTT
NA | TRBJ2-6 | TRBV28 | NA | CASRGGAGANVLTF | TGTGCCAGCAGAGGGGGAGCTGGGGCCAACGTCCTGACTTTC
NA | TRBJ2-5 | TRBV5-4 | NA | CASSGPRGAGETQYF | TGTGCCAGCAGCGGACCCCGGGGGGCAGGGGAGACCCAGTACTTC
NA | TRBJ1-5 | TRBV7-2 | NA | CASSLGGTHSQPQHF | TGTGCCAGCAGCTTAGGGGGGACACACTCGCAGCCCCAGCATTTT
TRBD1 | TRBJ1-5 | TRBV25-1 | NA | CASSDHGTGYNQPQHF | TGTGCCAGCAGTGATCACGGGACAGGCTACAATCAGCCCCAGCATTTT
NA | TRBJ1-5 | TRBV28 | NA | CASSLLGSGNQPQHF | TGTGCCAGCAGTTTACTTGGGAGTGGCAATCAGCCCCAGCATTTT
NA | TRBJ1-5 | TRBV6-1 | few | CASSEAWGDQPQHF | TGTGCCAGCAGTGAAGCTTGGGGGGATCAGCCCCAGCATTTT
NA | TRBJ1-4 | TRBV7-8 | NA | CASCEGVGVFCEKLFF | TGTGCCAGCTGTGAGGGGGTGGGAGTCTTTTGTGAAAAACTGTTTTTT
TRBD1 | TRBJ2-5 | TRBV7-2 | NA | CASSGTGGETQYF | TGTGCCAGCAGCGGGACAGGGGGGGAGACCCAGTACTTC
NA | TRBJ2-1 | TRBV29-1 | NA | CSVAVLGNEQFF | TGCAGCGTTGCGGTACTAGGTAATGAGCAGTTCTTC
NA | TRBJ1-1 | TRBV6-6 | many | CASSPGGTEAFF | TGTGCCAGCAGTCCCGGGGGCACTGAAGCTTTCTTT
NA | TRBJ1-1 | TRBV20-1 | NA | CSARDRSPVF | TGCAGTGCTAGAGATCGGTCCCCTGTCTTT
TRBD1 | TRBJ2-3 | TRBV19 | few | CASSTGQGAHRDTQYF | TGTGCCAGTAGTACGGGACAGGGGGCGCATAGAGATACGCAGTATTTT
NA | TRBJ2-2 | TRBV27 | NA | CASSPRAGRVTGELFF | TGTGCCAGCAGTCCCCGTGCAGGGCGCGTCACCGGGGAGCTGTTTTTT
NA | TRBJ2-7 | TRBV5-6 | few | CASSFNYEQYF | TGTGCCAGCAGCTTCAACTACGAGCAGTACTTC
TRBD2 | TRBJ2-3 | TRBV6-5 | NA | CASRSLAGGSDTQYF | TGTGCCAGCAGGTCACTAGCGGGGGGATCAGATACGCAGTATTTT
NA | TRBJ2-1 | TRBV2 | NA | CASSETGTNEQFF | TGTGCCAGCAGTGAAACAGGAACAAACGAGCAGTTCTTC
NA | TRBJ2-5 | TRBV9 | NA | CASSVFDSLQETQYF | TGTGCCAGCAGCGTCTTCGACAGCCTTCAAGAGACCCAGTACTTC
NA | TRBJ1-5 | TRBV6-5 | NA | CASSYGANQPQHF | TGTGCCAGCAGCTACGGGGCAAATCAGCCCCAGCATTTT
NA | TRBJ1-4 | TRBV4-1 | NA | CASSQDPWRNEKLFF | TGCGCCAGCAGCCAAGATCCCTGGCGGAATGAAAAACTGTTTTTT
TRBD2 | TRBJ2-5 | TRBV18 | NA | CASSPIPAGGLETQYF | TGTGCCAGCTCACCAATCCCAGCGGGGGGGCTGGAGACCCAGTACTTC
NA | TRBJ2-1 | TRBV9 | NA | CASSIPQGREQFF | TGTGCCAGCAGCATCCCACAGGGACGTGAGCAGTTCTTC
NA | TRBJ2-1 | TRBV18 | NA | CASSPLAAYYNEQFF | TGTGCCAGCTCACCACTAGCGGCCTACTACAATGAGCAGTTCTTC
TRBD1 | TRBJ1-4 | TRBV18 | few | CASTGQGSNEKLFF | TGTGCCAGCACCGGACAGGGATCTAATGAAAAACTGTTTTTT
NA | TRBJ2-3 | TRBV7-9 | NA | CASSLALVAGTDTQYF | TGTGCCAGCAGCTTAGCGCTGGTAGCTGGCACAGATACGCAGTATTTT
NA | TRBJ1-1 | TRBV7-9 | few | CSSSSHWSEAFF | TGTTCCAGCAGCTCTCACTGGTCTGAAGCTTTCTTT
NA | TRBJ2-2 | TRBV7-6 | once | CASSLSPHTGELFF | TGTGCCAGCAGCTTGAGTCCGCACACCGGGGAGCTGTTTTTT
TRBD1 | TRBJ1-1 | TRBV19 | NA | CASSIGTGGKVTEAFF | TGTGCCAGTAGTATTGGGACAGGGGGCAAGGTCACTGAAGCTTTCTTT